The rows below give T cell receptor beta chains drawn from one sample of a study of T-cell reconstitution after alpha-beta-depleted transplantation in children. MiXCR, run by TCRdb on the PCR reads, gives a single entry per CDR3 protein. The sample records roughly 50,000 distinct CDR3 sequences, about 40% being singletons. The material was PBMCs, mostly from graft donor cells, obtained 360 days after TCRalphabeta/CD19-depleted stem cell transplant. The receptors originated from a male patient younger than 18 who had a stem cell transplant for acute lymphoblastic leukemia, so the T cells may come from the graft donor. Both conserved end residues are part of each CDR3.

V gene: TRBV7-2
J gene: TRBJ2-2
CDR3 protein: CASSPWSGAPGELFF

V gene: TRBV18
J gene: TRBJ2-1
CDR3 protein: CASSPSGRSYNEQFF

V gene: TRBV30
J gene: TRBJ2-1
CDR3 protein: CASPITRGDEQFF

V gene: TRBV5-1
J gene: TRBJ1-1
CDR3 protein: CASSAPRGPYTEAFF

V gene: TRBV5-1
J gene: TRBJ2-7
CDR3 protein: CASSLGSVIYEQYF

V gene: TRBV5-6
J gene: TRBJ2-1
CDR3 protein: CASSEGLAGALQFF

V gene: TRBV29-1
J gene: TRBJ2-3
CDR3 protein: CSVPGTGGSDTQYF

V gene: TRBV12-3/TRBV12-4
J gene: TRBJ2-1
CDR3 protein: CASSGGQGQAYEQFF

V gene: TRBV28
J gene: TRBJ2-1
CDR3 protein: CASSSQGQGSDEQFF

V gene: TRBV5-6
J gene: TRBJ2-7
CDR3 protein: CASSFPRGEPSYEQYF